These T cell receptor beta chains were read from a single sample in a study of cytomegalovirus exposure and HLA in healthy donors. TCRdb keeps only in-frame clones here, not all; method: immunoSEQ multiplex PCR. The sample includes about 130,000 clones, roughly 83% of them seen just once. Sequenced sample: PBMCs. Receptors originate from a man aged 40-49 years in good health and CMV-seronegative. The CDR3 runs from the conserved cysteine through the conserved F or W. D genes are given only for firm matches. Only part of the rows carry a size: once, few, many, or a class if the clone is expanded.

v_call	clone_size	j_call	d_call	cdr3_nt	cdr3_aa
TRBV5-8	-	TRBJ1-1	-	TGTGCCAGCAGCTTGGCCAACAGGGATACTGAAGCTTTCTTT	CASSLANRDTEAFF
TRBV21-1	-	TRBJ2-1	-	TGTGCCAGCAGCAAAGGGAGGTTATTCCTGACTAGCGGAAAACCCTACAATGAGCAGTTCTTC	CASSKGRLFLTSGKPYNEQFF
TRBV2	-	TRBJ2-7	TRBD1	TGTGCCAGCAGACAGGGGGGCGAGCAGTACTTC	CASRQGGEQYF
TRBV6-1	few	TRBJ2-5	TRBD1	TGTGCCAGCATTCGGCAGGGGGTGATCGGAGAGACCCAGTACTTC	CASIRQGVIGETQYF
TRBV5-8	-	TRBJ2-1	-	TGTGCCAGCAGCTTTGGCGGGACTGGATACAATGAGCAGTTCTTC	CASSFGGTGYNEQFF
TRBV5-1	-	TRBJ2-1	-	TGCGCCAGCAGCTTGGTAACAGGAGGACTAGGGGGGTATGAGCAGTTCTTC	CASSLVTGGLGGYEQFF
TRBV9	-	TRBJ2-2	-	TGTGCCAGCAGCCCGGGACATCGCAACACCGGGGAGCTGTTTTTT	CASSPGHRNTGELFF
TRBV4-1	few	TRBJ2-3	TRBD1	TGCGCCAGCAGCCTGGGACAGGGGGTTGGAGATACGCAGTATTTT	CASSLGQGVGDTQYF
TRBV29-1	-	TRBJ2-7	TRBD1	TGCAGCGTTGAAACTGGACAGGGCTACGAGCAGTACTTC	CSVETGQGYEQYF
TRBV5-4	-	TRBJ1-1	-	TGTGCCAGCAGCTTGGGGGCAGCAGAAGCTTTCTTT	CASSLGAAEAFF
TRBV5-6	-	TRBJ2-1	-	TGTGCCAGCAGCTACCCCGGGACACTCTACAATGAGCAGTTCTTC	CASSYPGTLYNEQFF
TRBV28	few	TRBJ1-3	-	TGTGCCAGCAGTTCCACCCAGTTGGCTGGAAACACCATATATTTT	CASSSTQLAGNTIYF
TRBV7-2	-	TRBJ2-5	-	TGTGCCAGCAGCTTAGTATCTAGTCGGCAAGAGACCCAGTACTTC	CASSLVSSRQETQYF
TRBV27	-	TRBJ2-3	TRBD2	TGTGCCAGCAGTTTACGAAAACTAGCGGATCGCACAGATACGCAGTATTTT	CASSLRKLADRTDTQYF
TRBV6-1	-	TRBJ2-7	TRBD1	TGTGCCAGCACCAGTAGGACAGGGGCCTACGAGCAGTACTTC	CASTSRTGAYEQYF
TRBV9	-	TRBJ1-2	TRBD1	TGTGCCAGCAGCGTAGGGGCCGGGACAGGGGCGCCGAGTTATGGCTACACCTTC	CASSVGAGTGAPSYGYTF
TRBV4-1	once	TRBJ2-7	-	TGCGCCAGCAGCCAAGAGCAGGGTGCCAACGAGCAGTACTTC	CASSQEQGANEQYF
TRBV6-1	-	TRBJ2-7	-	TGTGCCAGCAGTGAAGGGGGCAGCTCCTACGAGCAGTACTTC	CASSEGGSSYEQYF
TRBV27	-	TRBJ1-2	TRBD1	TGTGCCAGCAGACCCGAGACAGGGGAAGGGGGCTACACCTTC	CASRPETGEGGYTF
TRBV5-1	-	TRBJ1-1	TRBD1	TGCGCCAGCAGCTCAGGGGGCCTGATGAACACTGAAGCTTTCTTT	CASSSGGLMNTEAFF
TRBV6-4	-	TRBJ2-2	-	TGTGCCAGCGGCGGGGATGCCAACACCGGGGAGCTGTTTTTT	CASGGDANTGELFF
TRBV28	-	TRBJ1-3	-	TGTGCCACTACCGGGGGGACTGGAAACACCATATATTTT	CATTGGTGNTIYF
TRBV5-1	once	TRBJ2-1	TRBD2	TGCGCCAGCAGCTTGGCGCCTAGCGGGAGTTTCGATGAGCAGTTCTTC	CASSLAPSGSFDEQFF
TRBV5-1	-	TRBJ2-3	TRBD1	TGCGCCAGCAGCTTGGGGAGGACAGGGGTAACAGATACGCAGTATTTT	CASSLGRTGVTDTQYF
TRBV4-3	-	TRBJ2-7	-	TGCGCCAGCAGCCAAGATGGGTCCCGAGGAAACGAGCAGTACTTC	CASSQDGSRGNEQYF
TRBV11-2	-	TRBJ2-3	TRBD2	TGTGCCAGCAGCTTAAGGGGACTACAGACAGATACGCAGTATTTT	CASSLRGLQTDTQYF
TRBV9	few	TRBJ2-3	-	TGTGCCAGCAGCCATTCACCCCCCGACACCCCCCCTGCAAATACGCAGTATTTT	CASSHSPPDTPPANTQYF
TRBV7-9	-	TRBJ1-2	-	TGTGCCAGCAGAGCAACAGGGGGCTACACCTTC	CASRATGGYTF
TRBV5-1	-	TRBJ2-7	TRBD2	TGCGCCAGCAGCTTGACGCCGGGACTAAGCGGATCCTACGAGCAGTACTTC	CASSLTPGLSGSYEQYF
TRBV6-5	-	TRBJ2-2	TRBD1	TGTGCCAGCAGACCACAGGGGATGGCCGGGGAGCTGTTTTTT	CASRPQGMAGELFF
TRBV5-1	-	TRBJ2-1	TRBD2	TGCGCCAGCAGCTCCTGGGGGGGTAATGAGCAGTTCTTC	CASSSWGGNEQFF
TRBV5-4	few	TRBJ2-5	TRBD1	TGTGCCAGCAGCTTGAGACGTAGACAGGGAGAGACCCAGTACTTC	CASSLRRRQGETQYF
TRBV25-1	-	TRBJ2-1	TRBD1	TGTGCCAGCAGTGATCGCCGGACAGGGGGCAATGAGCAGTTCTTC	CASSDRRTGGNEQFF
TRBV2	-	TRBJ1-5	-	TGTGCCAGCAGCGAAAGTACAGGGTTTCAGCCCCAGCATTTT	CASSESTGFQPQHF
TRBV2	once	TRBJ2-5	TRBD2	TGTGCCAGCAGGGCCGGTGGCGGGAGAACCCAAGAGACCCAGTACTTC	CASRAGGGRTQETQYF
TRBV6-5	-	TRBJ1-6	TRBD1	TGTGCCAGCAGTAAAAGAGGACAGGGGGCTTCACCCCTCCACTTT	CASSKRGQGASPLHF
TRBV2	-	TRBJ1-2	TRBD1	TGTGCCAGCAGTCCCCGGACAGGACCCCTTGCCGATGGCTACACCTTC	CASSPRTGPLADGYTF
TRBV5-6	-	TRBJ2-7	-	TGTGCCAGCAGCTTGGAAGGATTTAGGAACTACTACGAGCAGTACTTC	CASSLEGFRNYYEQYF